The 32 T cell receptor beta chains reported below all come from one sample, sequenced in a study of post-analysis software for immune sequencing data. Study results and caveats: The five TRBV segments detected at higher frequency in patients than in controls included TRBV5-6, TRBV5-1 and TRBV20-1.

What these receptors recognize is not known. Researchers reported that TCR beta cDNA libraries carried unique molecular identifiers. TCRdb reprocessed the PCR reads with MiXCR, giving one entry per CDR3 protein. The table has about 430,000 distinct CDR3 sequences, 39% seen once; the top ten hold roughly 8.2%. Material: blood. The receptors derive from a girl aged 2 to 10 with multiple sclerosis.

This sequence joins TRBV20-1 and TRBJ1-4; D is unclear. Germline CDR1 reads DFQATT; CDR2 reads SNEGSKA (reference sequence). CDR3 length: 14 residues. The V and J ends lost 2 bases and 0 bases respectively, with 7 bases between them. The CDR3 sequence is CSARLGSTNEKLFF. The CDR3 bases are TGCAGTGCTAGACTGGGGTCAACTAATGAAAAACTGTTTTTT.

There are a few counts of this clonotype. This chain connects TRBV7-6 to TRBJ2-7; weak D call: TRBD2 (6 bases). Germline V gene lookup returns CDR1 SGHVS and CDR2 FNYEAQ. This CDR3 is 17 amino acids long. V was shortened by 5 bases and J by 2 bases, with 22 bases between the two germline ends. DNA of the CDR3: TGTGCCAGCAGCCACGAGTTGGTGGGGGGAAACCCCTACGAGCAGTACTTC. Amino acids: CASSHELVGGNPYEQYF.

This chain links TRBV20-1 with TRBJ2-7; TRBD2 is a possible D gene (5 bases). CDR1 is DFQATT, CDR2 SNEGSKA, per germline (reference sequence). Trimming cost V 1 base and J 0 bases, with 19 bases left between them. The CDR3 loop spans 17 amino acids. Written as DNA, the CDR3 is TGCAGTGCTAGAGGTCATTGGCTCGGACTCCGCTCCTACGAGCAGTACTTC. Its translation is CSARGHWLGLRSYEQYF.

This clonotype was counted only a few times. The V and J genes are TRBV10-3 and TRBJ2-1; D remains ambiguous. Trimming shortened V by 3 bases and J by 6 bases, and 15 bases separated the two germline ends. Germline CDR1 and CDR2: ENHRY and SYGVKD. This CDR3 is 15 amino acids long. CDR3 sequence reads: CAISEGPAGRNEQFF. Written as DNA, the CDR3 is TGTGCCATCAGTGAAGGCCCAGCTGGCCGCAATGAGCAGTTCTTC.

Comments on this clonotype: Sequence at one end of the junction differs from germline and may be a read error. This chain connects TRBV20-1 to TRBJ2-5; weak D call: TRBD2 (5 bases). Per germline, CDR1 DFQATT and CDR2 SNEGSKA (reference sequence). The CDR3 totals 15 residues. The CDR3 nucleotides read TGCAGTGGGATATACTTAAGGACGGGGAAAGAGGCCCAGTACTTC. The encoded protein is CSGIYLRTGKEAQYF.

This clonotype was counted only a few times. The CDR3 spells CASSPDRGHPYEQYF. CDR3 in DNA: TGTGCCAGCAGCCCCGACAGGGGACACCCCTACGAGCAGTACTTC. The chain carries TRBV12-3 or TRBV12-4 and TRBJ2-7; 8 bases map to TRBD1. The CDR3 is 15 amino acids. The V segment lost 6 bases and the J segment 2 bases; nucleotides outside the gene matches: 9.

This chain uses TRBV29-1 with TRBJ1-2; D not certain. CDR3 length equals 13 residues. Looked up from germline, CDR1 is SQVTM and CDR2 is ANQGSEA. The V and J ends lost 4 bases and 4 bases respectively, with 13 bases between them. CDR3 region: CSVVLPNGYGYTF. In DNA form, the CDR3 reads TGCAGCGTTGTCCTACCGAATGGCTATGGCTACACCTTC.

This sequence joins TRBV13 and TRBJ2-5, with TRBD1 identical over 10 bases. CDR3 length: 16 residues. Germline V gene lookup returns CDR1 PRHDT and CDR2 FYEKMQ (reference sequence). With 5 bases clipped from V and 3 bases from J, the junction kept 9 bases outside the gene matches. In nucleotides, the CDR3 is TGTGCCAGCAGCCGTCCCGGGACAGGGGAGGAAGAGACCCAGTACTTC. This gives the protein CASSRPGTGEEETQYF.

This chain joins TRBV27 and TRBJ2-7, with D hard to call. The CDR3 extends over 14 amino acids. Germline lookup yields CDR1 MNHEY and CDR2 SMNVEV (reference sequence). V was trimmed by 0 bases and J by 2 bases, leaving 8 bases between them. The CDR3 sequence is CASSLSVSPYEQYF. For the CDR3, the DNA is TGTGCCAGCAGTTTATCGGTCTCTCCCTACGAGCAGTACTTC.

The CDR3 DNA reads TGCAGCGTTGGGCCCAGAGGAAACTATGGCTACACCTTC. It translates to CSVGPRGNYGYTF. The rearrangement uses TRBV29-1 and TRBJ1-2; no clear D gene. Trimming removed 4 bases from V and 2 bases from J, with 11 bases in between. Germline V gene data show CDR1 as SQVTM and CDR2 as ANQGSEA. This CDR3 spans 13 amino acids.

J is TRBJ2-7 and V is TRBV29-1; the match to TRBD1 covers 8 bases. The CDR3 has 14 amino acids. Germline V lookup: CDR1 SQVTM, CDR2 ANQGSEA. The ends lost 6 bases at V and 7 bases at J; junction bases unmatched: 14. The CDR3 region is CSVDGQGGFDEQYF. The CDR3 DNA is TGCAGCGTCGACGGACAGGGCGGGTTTGATGAGCAGTACTTC.

The V call is TRBV24-1, the J call TRBJ1-2; 9 bases align to TRBD1. This CDR3 comprises 18 residues. Looked up from germline, CDR1 is KGHDR and CDR2 is SFDVKD. J gave up 9 bases and V 0 bases, and 16 bases lay outside the gene matches. Here the CDR3 DNA reads TGTGCCACCAGTGATTTGCCGACGGGACAGGGAAGTAGGGCTCGCTACACCTTC. It codes for CATSDLPTGQGSRARYTF.

In this sample, this clonotype turned up once. The junction departs from germline at one end; a sequencing error may be responsible. V usage is TRBV6-1 and J usage is TRBJ1-2, with D unresolved. Germline V gene data show CDR1 as MNHNS and CDR2 as SASEGT. The CDR3 runs to 14 residues. The DNA for the CDR3 is TGCGCCAGCAGTGCGGCTTCTTCTAACTATGGCTACACCTTC. As protein: CASSAASSNYGYTF.

This clonotype was seen only a few times. A single base separates this from a much larger clone, so it may be a read error. The chain has TRBV29-1 and TRBJ1-5; no clear D. CDR1 is SQVTM, CDR2 ANQGSEA, per germline. This CDR3 contains 12 residues. DNA for the CDR3: TGCAGCGTTGCCCAAGATGGTCAGCTCCAGCATTTT. It yields the protein CSVAQDGQLQHF. Using reference TRBV29-1 and TRBJ1-5 for the parts outside the CDR3, the full variable domain is SAVISQKPSRDICQRGTSLTIQCQVDSQVTMMFWYRQQPGQSLTLIATANQGSEATYESGFVIDKFPISRPNLTFSTLTVSNMSPEDSSIYLCSVAQDGQLQHFGDGTRLSIL.

This clonotype was counted only a few times. The V gene is TRBV7-2, the J gene TRBJ2-3, with D perhaps matching TRBD2 (6 bases). V lost 3 bases and J lost 3, with 13 bases in between. Germline V gene data show CDR1 as SGHTA and CDR2 as FQGNSA. The CDR3 spans 15 residues. CDR3 sequence reads: CASSFTGEITDTQYF. As DNA, the CDR3 is TGTGCCAGCAGCTTTACGGGGGAGATTACAGATACGCAGTATTTT.

The chain uses TRBV4-3 and TRBJ2-5; D not certain. The CDR3 runs 14 residues. The germline gives CDR1 LGHNA, CDR2 YSLEER. Deletions cut 2 bases from V and 3 bases from J, with 10 bases between. The CDR3 is CASSQKYREETQYF. CDR3 DNA sequence: TGCGCCAGCAGCCAAAAATACAGAGAAGAGACCCAGTACTTC.

This chain uses TRBV7-9 with TRBJ2-1, with D possibly matching TRBD2 (6 bases). V gave up 6 bases and J gave up 3 bases, with 18 bases separating them. CDR3 length: 16 residues. In germline, CDR1 is SEHNR, CDR2 FQNEAQ (reference sequence). The CDR3 region is CASRKLGGTDYNEQFF. The CDR3 DNA reads as TGTGCCAGCAGGAAACTCGGGGGAACTGACTACAATGAGCAGTTCTTC. Drawing the rest from reference TRBV7-9 and TRBJ2-1, the complete variable domain is DTGVSQNPRHKITKRGQNVTFRCDPISEHNRLYWYRQTLGQGPEFLTYFQNEAQLEKSRLLSDRFSAERPKGSFSTLEIQRTEQGDSAMYLCASRKLGGTDYNEQFFGPGTRLTVL.

This clonotype came up a few times. This chain uses TRBV12-3 or TRBV12-4 with TRBJ1-4; tentatively, D is TRBD1 (6 bases). The V end lost 8 bases, the J end lost 6 bases, and 13 bases lay between the germline ends. The CDR3 covers 13 residues. CDR3 loop: CASSLTGDEKLFF. CDR3 DNA: TGTGCCAGCTCGCTGACAGGTGATGAAAAACTGTTTTTT.

This clonotype was detected once. V usage is TRBV12-3 or TRBV12-4 and J usage is TRBJ2-5, with 10 positions matching TRBD2. The CDR3 sequence is 16 residues long. Trimming at V came to 5 bases and at J to 11 bases, leaving 17 bases not matched to a gene. CDR3 region: CASSPSGGSTGDEQYF. The CDR3 region has the DNA TGTGCCAGCAGTCCTAGCGGGGGATCTACAGGCGATGAGCAGTACTTC.

This clonotype was seen more than once but under ten times. The gene calls are TRBV28 and TRBJ2-7; TRBD2 aligns across 11 bases. From germline, CDR1 is MDHEN and CDR2 SYDVKM. Germline trimming cut 3 bases from V and 1 base from J; bases unmatched to any gene: 11. The CDR3 runs 18 residues. This CDR3 reads CASSFPGLAARGSYEQYF. Here the CDR3 DNA reads TGTGCCAGCAGTTTTCCGGGACTAGCGGCACGGGGGTCCTACGAGCAGTACTTC.

This clonotype showed up just a few times. The chain uses TRBV5-1 and TRBJ2-7; TRBD2 agrees at 14 bases. V dropped 0 bases and J dropped 1; count of bases not matched to a gene: 0. This CDR3 comprises 16 residues. Germline V gives CDR1 SGHRS, CDR2 YFSETQ. The CDR3 protein is CASSLGLAGGSYEQYF. The CDR3 coding sequence is TGCGCCAGCAGCTTGGGACTAGCGGGAGGGTCCTACGAGCAGTACTTC.

The sample holds a few counts of this clonotype. The chain employs TRBV27 and TRBJ2-7, with 10 bases matching TRBD1. The CDR3 runs 15 residues. The germline CDR1 and CDR2 sequences are MNHEY and SMNVEV (reference sequence). V was clipped by 6 bases and J by 4 bases; unmatched bases: 9. The CDR3 nucleotides are TGTGCCAGCAGGATCGGGACAGGGGTGTGGTACGAGCAGTACTTC. Its translation: CASRIGTGVWYEQYF.

This clonotype was recorded only once. This chain connects TRBV6-6 to TRBJ1-1; 11 bases are a match to TRBD1. Losses at the gene ends were 7 bases for V and 1 base for J; bases not matched to a gene: 11. Germline V gene lookup returns CDR1 MNHNY and CDR2 SVGAGI (reference sequence). The CDR3 runs to 17 residues. The CDR3 sequence: CASTGSGTGGRNTEAFF. CDR3 bases: TGTGCCAGCACCGGATCCGGGACAGGGGGGAGGAACACTGAAGCTTTCTTT.

This clonotype was recorded a few times. The chain employs TRBV29-1 and TRBJ2-6, with TRBD1 as a possible D gene (6 bases). Looked up from germline, CDR1 is SQVTM and CDR2 is ANQGSEA. The CDR3 contains 14 residues. The ends were cut back, 1 base at V and 4 bases at J, with 8 bases in the middle. CDR3 sequence: CSVEGGLGANVLTF. CDR3 sequence (DNA): TGCAGCGTTGAAGGGGGGCTCGGGGCCAACGTCCTGACTTTC. The entire variable domain, with the rest obtained from reference TRBV29-1 and TRBJ2-6, is as follows: SAVISQKPSRDICQRGTSLTIQCQVDSQVTMMFWYRQQPGQSLTLIATANQGSEATYESGFVIDKFPISRPNLTFSTLTVSNMSPEDSSIYLCSVEGGLGANVLTFGAGSRLTVL.

This clonotype was found a few times. The junction and the germline gene differ at one end; a read error may be behind it. The chain is built from TRBV25-1 and TRBJ2-7, with TRBD1 matching over 10 bases. The CDR3 covers 17 residues. The germline gives CDR1 MGHDK, CDR2 SYGVNS. The CDR3 here is CTSSEYYPGQGSYEQYF. For the CDR3, the DNA is TGTACCAGCAGTGAATATTATCCGGGACAGGGGTCTTACGAGCAGTACTTC.

The CDR3 is CSVESPTLAKNIQYF. CDR3 in DNA: TGCAGCGTTGAAAGTCCAACGCTAGCCAAAAACATTCAGTACTTC. The chain uses TRBV29-1 and TRBJ2-4, with D uncertain. V shed 2 bases and J shed 0 bases, with 11 bases lying between them. This CDR3 has 15 residues. The germline V gene encodes CDR1 SQVTM and CDR2 ANQGSEA.

This clonotype was recorded once. The chain employs TRBV30 and TRBJ2-1, with TRBD1 matching 9 bases. Germline lookup yields CDR1 GTSNPN and CDR2 SVGIG (reference sequence). This CDR3 is built from 16 residues. Trimming cost V 3 bases and J 6 bases; bases outside gene matches: 12. DNA for the CDR3: TGTGCCTGGAGGCGTTGGGGACAGGGATCAATCAATGAGCAGTTCTTC. It specifies CAWRRWGQGSINEQFF.

This clonotype was recorded a few times. The rearrangement uses TRBV20-1 and TRBJ1-5; D not resolved. This CDR3 is 17 amino acids long. Trimming removed 1 base at V and 0 bases at J, with 16 bases between. CDR1 and CDR2 from the germline V gene are DFQATT and SNEGSKA (reference sequence). CDR3 residues: CSARALDRRYSNQPQHF. In nucleotides, the CDR3 is TGCAGTGCTAGAGCCCTGGACCGCAGATATAGCAATCAGCCCCAGCATTTT.

This clonotype has just a few counts. The chain combines TRBV24-1 with TRBJ1-5, with TRBD1 identical over 10 bases. The CDR3 length is 15 residues. The germline V gene encodes CDR1 KGHDR and CDR2 SFDVKD. J gave up 9 bases and V 3 bases, and 7 bases lay outside the gene matches. The CDR3 DNA is TGTGCCACCAGTGATCCCGGACAGGGGGATGCGCCCCAGCATTTT. Translating gives CATSDPGQGDAPQHF.

This clonotype occurred a few times. The rearrangement links TRBV6-2 or TRBV6-3 to TRBJ2-1, with 9 bases lining up with TRBD2. Germline lookup yields CDR1 MNHEY and CDR2 SVGEGT. Trimming removed 6 bases from V and 4 bases from J; junction bases left unmatched: 7. This CDR3 spans 15 amino acids. The CDR3 DNA is TGTGCCAGCAGGGCAAGCGGGAGGACGTACAATGAGCAGTTCTTC. It translates to CASRASGRTYNEQFF.

In its sample, this clonotype was seen a few times. The chain has TRBV7-2 and TRBJ1-6; D call uncertain. Germline CDR1 reads SGHTA; CDR2 reads FQGNSA. This CDR3 contains 13 residues. V lost 5 bases to trimming and J lost 0 bases, with 2 bases between them. In DNA form, the CDR3 reads TGTGCCAGCAGCAGCTCCTATAATTCACCCCTCCACTTT. Protein sequence: CASSSSYNSPLHF.

The V call is TRBV6-5, the J call TRBJ1-1; D gene uncertain. Per the germline V gene, CDR1 is MNHEY and CDR2 is SVGAGI. The CDR3 has 14 amino acids. Trimming cost V 8 bases and J 3 bases, with 16 bases left between them. CDR3 in amino acids: CASGPAGRYTEAFF. The CDR3 bases are TGTGCCAGCGGTCCAGCGGGGAGGTACACTGAAGCTTTCTTT.